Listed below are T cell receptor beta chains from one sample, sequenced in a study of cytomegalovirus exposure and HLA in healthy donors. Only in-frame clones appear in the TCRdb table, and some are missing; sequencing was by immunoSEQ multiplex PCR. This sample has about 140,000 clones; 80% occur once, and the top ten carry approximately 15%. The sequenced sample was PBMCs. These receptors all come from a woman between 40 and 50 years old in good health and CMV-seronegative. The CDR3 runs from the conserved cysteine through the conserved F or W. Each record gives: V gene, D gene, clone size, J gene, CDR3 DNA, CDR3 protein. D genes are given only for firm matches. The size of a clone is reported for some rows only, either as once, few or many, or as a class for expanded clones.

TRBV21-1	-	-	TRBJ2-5	TGTGCCAGCAGCAAAGGGGGGGGAGGCCCGGTGGAGACCCAGTACTTC	CASSKGGGGPVETQYF
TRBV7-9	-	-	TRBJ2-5	TGTGCCAGCAGCGCGCTACAGGGTCAAGAGACCCAGTACTTC	CASSALQGQETQYF
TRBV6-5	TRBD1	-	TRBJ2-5	TGTGCCAGCGGTCCACAGGGGCTGAGAGGAGAGACCCAGTACTTC	CASGPQGLRGETQYF
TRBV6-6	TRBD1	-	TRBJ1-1	TGTGCCAGCAGTCGGACAGGGGGATGGGTTACTGAAGCTTTCTTT	CASSRTGGWVTEAFF
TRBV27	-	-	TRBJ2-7	TGTGCCAGCAAGGGGGGGCTTCTCTCCTACGAGCAGTACTTC	CASKGGLLSYEQYF
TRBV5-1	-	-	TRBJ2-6	TGCGCCAGCAGCCCACAGGGTGGGGCCAACGGCCTGACTTTC	CASSPQGGANGLTF
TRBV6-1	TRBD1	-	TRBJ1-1	TGTGCCAGCAGTGCCCGAACAGGGGGCGATAACACTGAAGCTTTCTTT	CASSARTGGDNTEAFF
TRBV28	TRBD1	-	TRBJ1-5	TGTGCCAGCAGTTCCGGGACAGGAGACCATCCCCAGCATTTT	CASSSGTGDHPQHF
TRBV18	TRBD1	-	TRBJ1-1	TGTGCCAGCTCACCGTATACGGGACAGGGGGCGGGGGTCCCTGAAGCTTTCTTT	CASSPYTGQGAGVPEAFF
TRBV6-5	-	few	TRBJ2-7	TGTGCCAGCAGTCTGAGGTTGGGCGAGCAGTACTTC	CASSLRLGEQYF
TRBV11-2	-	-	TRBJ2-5	TGTGCCAGCAGCGCAGACGGGGGAGAGACCCAGTACTTC	CASSADGGETQYF
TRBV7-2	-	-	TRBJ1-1	TGTGCCAGCAGCCTTCTAAACAGGGCGAACACTGAAGCTTTCTTT	CASSLLNRANTEAFF
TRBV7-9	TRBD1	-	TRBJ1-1	TGTGCCAGCAGCTTCTACAGGGGGACGAACACTGAAGCTTTCTTT	CASSFYRGTNTEAFF
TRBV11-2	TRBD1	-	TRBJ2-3	TGTGCCAGCAGCTTCCGGGGGGGACAGGGGCCCCCAGATACGCAGTATTTT	CASSFRGGQGPPDTQYF
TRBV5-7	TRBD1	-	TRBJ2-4	TGTGCCAGCAGCGCACGGCAGGGGGATCGGGCCAAAAACATTCAGTACTTC	CASSARQGDRAKNIQYF
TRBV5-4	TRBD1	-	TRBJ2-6	TGTGCCAGCAGCTTGTCGAGGACAGGGGGGGCCAACGGCCTGACTTTC	CASSLSRTGGANGLTF
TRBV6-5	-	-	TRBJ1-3	TGTGCCAGCAGTTACCCAGGATCGTACACCATATATTTT	CASSYPGSYTIYF
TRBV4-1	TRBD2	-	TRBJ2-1	TGCGCCAGCAGCCAAGGATCTAGCGGGGGCGAGCATGAGCAGTTCTTC	CASSQGSSGGEHEQFF
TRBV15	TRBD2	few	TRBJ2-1	TGTGCCACCAGCAGAGACAGAGGGACTAGCGGGAGGTTCGGGGAGCAGTTCTTC	CATSRDRGTSGRFGEQFF
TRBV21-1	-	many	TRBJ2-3	TGTGCCAGCAGAAGACAGGGAATGAGCACAGATACGCAGTATTTT	CASRRQGMSTDTQYF
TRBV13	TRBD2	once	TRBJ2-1	TGTGCCAGCAGCTCCCGAGGGACTAGCGGGGGGCGGCAGTTCTTC	CASSSRGTSGGRQFF
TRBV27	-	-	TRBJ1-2	TGTGCCAGCAGTTTAAATCCAGTTAACTATGGCTACACCTTC	CASSLNPVNYGYTF
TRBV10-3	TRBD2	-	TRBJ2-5	TGTGCCACCACTAGCGGGAGAGGGGAGACCCAGTACTTC	CATTSGRGETQYF
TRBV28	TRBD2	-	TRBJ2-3	TGTGCCAGCAGTTTCAAGGGCACGGGGGGGCCAGTTTTTGCAGATACGCAGTATTTT	CASSFKGTGGPVFADTQYF
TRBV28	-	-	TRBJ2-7	TGTGCCAGCAGTTTACAGGGGAGCTCCTACGAGCAGTACTTC	CASSLQGSSYEQYF
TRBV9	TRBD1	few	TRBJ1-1	TGTGCCACCTCTCGAGGGGGCGGTTTGAACACTGAAGCTTTCTTT	CATSRGGGLNTEAFF
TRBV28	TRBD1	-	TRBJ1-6	TGTGCCAGCAGTTTTAGGCCAGGGGGAGAATCACCCCTCCACTTT	CASSFRPGGESPLHF
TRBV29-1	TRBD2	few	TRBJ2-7	TGCAGCGTTGGTCCTAGCGGGGGGGCCGGGGAGCAGTACTTC	CSVGPSGGAGEQYF
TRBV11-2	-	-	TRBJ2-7	TGTGCCAGCAGCTTAGTAGGGGGCGGGGCAGGGGCCCTGGACGAGCAGTACTTC	CASSLVGGGAGALDEQYF
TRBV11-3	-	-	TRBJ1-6	TGTGCCAGCAGCTTAGAAGGTCTCGCCAGGGGAGGGAATTCACCCCTCCACTTT	CASSLEGLARGGNSPLHF
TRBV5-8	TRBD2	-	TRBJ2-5	TGTGCCAGCAGCTTGGGACTAGCGAACCAAGAGACCCAGTACTTC	CASSLGLANQETQYF
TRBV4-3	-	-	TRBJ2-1	TGCGCCAGCAGCCAAATTGGAGTTGAGCAGTTCTTC	CASSQIGVEQFF
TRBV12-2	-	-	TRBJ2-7	TGTGCAAGTCGCTGCTGGGAGTGTGGCTACGAGCAGTACTTC	CASRCWECGYEQYF
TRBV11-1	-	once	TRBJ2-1	TGTGCCAGCAGCCCCTTTAATGAGCAGTTCTTC	CASSPFNEQFF
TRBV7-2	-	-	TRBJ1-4	TGTGCCAGCAGCTTAGCAACAGCCTCTGAAAAACTGTTTTTT	CASSLATASEKLFF
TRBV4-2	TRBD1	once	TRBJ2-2	TGTGCCAGCAGCCAACCCTTCCCGGGACAGTACACCGGGGAGCTGTTTTTT	CASSQPFPGQYTGELFF
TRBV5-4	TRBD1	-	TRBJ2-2	TGTGCCAGCAGCCGTCCCAGACAGGGGAACACCGGGGAGCTGTTTTTT	CASSRPRQGNTGELFF
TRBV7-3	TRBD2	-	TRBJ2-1	TGTGCCAGCAGCAGACGGGATAGCGGGGGGCTTAATGAGCAGTTCTTC	CASSRRDSGGLNEQFF
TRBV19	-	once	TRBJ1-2	TGTGCCAGTAGATCGGGGGATGATGGCTACACCTTC	CASRSGDDGYTF
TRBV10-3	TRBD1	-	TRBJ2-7	TGTGCCATCAGTCAGCCGGGACAGGGTTCCTACGAGCAGTACTTC	CAISQPGQGSYEQYF
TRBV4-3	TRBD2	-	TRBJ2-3	TGCGCCAGCAGCCAAGCGCAGCGGGGGTCAGATACGCAGTATTTT	CASSQAQRGSDTQYF
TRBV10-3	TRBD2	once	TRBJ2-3	TGTGCCATCAGTGAGTCGGCGGGAGCTAGCACAGATACGCAGTATTTT	CAISESAGASTDTQYF
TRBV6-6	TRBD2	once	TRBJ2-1	TGTGCCGGCAGGACTAGCGGGAGCGACTACAATGAGCAGTTCTTC	CAGRTSGSDYNEQFF
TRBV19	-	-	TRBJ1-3	TGTGCCAGTAGCCCCAGGACGGGGAGTGGAAACACCATATATTTT	CASSPRTGSGNTIYF
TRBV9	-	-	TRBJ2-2	TGTGCCAGCAGCGTAGAACTAGCGAACACCGGGGAGCTGTTTTTT	CASSVELANTGELFF
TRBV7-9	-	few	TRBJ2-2	TGTGCCAGCAGTCTAGGACAGTCGAACACCGGGGAGCTGTTTTTT	CASSLGQSNTGELFF
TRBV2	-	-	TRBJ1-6	TGTGCCAGCAAACCCGGGACCTATAATTCACCCCTCCACTTT	CASKPGTYNSPLHF
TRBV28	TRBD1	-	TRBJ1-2	TGTGCCAGCAGTTCAGGGGGGCAAAACTATGGCTACACCTTC	CASSSGGQNYGYTF
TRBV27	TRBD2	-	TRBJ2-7	TGTGCCAGCACCGCCTGGGGGGGTGGTAGCTCCTACGAGCAGTACTTC	CASTAWGGGSSYEQYF
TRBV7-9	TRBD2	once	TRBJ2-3	TGTTCCAGCAGTTCTAGCGGGGGGGGAAATACAGATACGCAGTATTTT	CSSSSSGGGNTDTQYF
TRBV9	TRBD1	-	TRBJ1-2	TGTGCCAGCAGCGTTAATACAGGGGGCGAGGAAGGCTACACCTTC	CASSVNTGGEEGYTF
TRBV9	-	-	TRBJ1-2	TGTGCCAGCAGCCCCCGGGCAGGGTTTGATGGCTACACCTTC	CASSPRAGFDGYTF
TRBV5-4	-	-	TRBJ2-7	TGTGCCAGCAGCTTGGTCCCCTCCACCTACGAGCAGTACTTC	CASSLVPSTYEQYF
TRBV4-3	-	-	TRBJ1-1	TGCGCCAGCAGCCAAACTAGGACGCGGACTGAAGCTTTCTTT	CASSQTRTRTEAFF
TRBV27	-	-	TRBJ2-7	TGTGCCAGCGGGATCACCCAGGGGTTTGAGCAGTACTTC	CASGITQGFEQYF
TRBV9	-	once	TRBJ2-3	TGTGCCAGCAGCGTAGCCGAGGGTCGCACAGATACGCAGTATTTT	CASSVAEGRTDTQYF
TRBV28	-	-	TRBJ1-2	TGTGCCAGCAGCCTTAAGACCACAGGCAATCTTGATGGCTACACCTTC	CASSLKTTGNLDGYTF